The source of this T cell receptor beta chain is a study of control samples from healthy donors and cancer patients. TCRdb's copy holds only in-frame clones and misses some; the assay was immunoSEQ multiplex PCR. The data show roughly 100,000 clones, with just under 95% seen just once and approximately 3% held by the top ten. Sample: blood. The origin of this receptor is a human donor in good health. The donor label of this sample is uncertain.

This chain's CDR3 is CASSKAGAATNEKLFF. DNA of the CDR3: TGTGCCAGCAGCAAAGCAGGGGCAGCAACTAATGAAAAACTGTTTTTT. V is TRBV7-6 and J is TRBJ1-4; tentatively, D is TRBD1 (6 bases). Germline CDR1 and CDR2: SGHVS and FNYEAQ. The V end lost 5 bases, the J end lost 0 bases, and 13 bases lay between the germline ends. The CDR3 is 16 amino acids.